This is a list of T cell receptor beta chains from one sample in a study of shared clonotypes between healthy human individuals. TCRdb's copy holds only in-frame clones and misses some; the assay was immunoSEQ multiplex PCR. The sample includes 2 million to 2.5 million clones, about 92% of them seen just once. The sequenced sample was naive CD4+ T cells from PBMCs. The receptors were sampled from a man between 18 and 35 years old in good health. Some clones in this sample may be carry-over from other donors' samples. Both conserved end residues are part of each CDR3. Fields, in order: J gene, V gene, CDR3 protein.

TRBJ2-5,TRBV7-9,CASTLRTGQETQYF
TRBJ1-2,TRBV14,CASSQAQGMTF
TRBJ1-2,TRBV7-3,CASSLNGGYHGYTF
TRBJ2-5,TRBV29-1,CSVVGTQETQYF
TRBJ2-7,TRBV19,CASSMGTGTSGSYEQYF
TRBJ2-1,TRBV7-3,CASSLSRSNNEQFF
TRBJ2-2,TRBV9,CASSAHSGQTGELFF
TRBJ2-7,TRBV5-8,CASSPRTGYLYEQYF
TRBJ2-5,TRBV10-3,CATKLGAGGETQYF
TRBJ1-1,TRBV4-2,CASSQDFGRTEAFF